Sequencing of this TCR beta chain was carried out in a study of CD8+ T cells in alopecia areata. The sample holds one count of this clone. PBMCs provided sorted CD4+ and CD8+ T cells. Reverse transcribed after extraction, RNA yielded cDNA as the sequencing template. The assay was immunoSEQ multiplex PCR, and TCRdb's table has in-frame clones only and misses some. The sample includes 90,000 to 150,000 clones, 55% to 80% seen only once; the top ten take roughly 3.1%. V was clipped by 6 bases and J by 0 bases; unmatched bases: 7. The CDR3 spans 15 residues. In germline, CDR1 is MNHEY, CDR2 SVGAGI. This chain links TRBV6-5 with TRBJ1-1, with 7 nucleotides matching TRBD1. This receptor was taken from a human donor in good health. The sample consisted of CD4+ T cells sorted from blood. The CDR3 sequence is CASSHRGSVNTEAFF. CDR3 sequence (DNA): TGTGCCAGCAGCCACAGGGGATCGGTGAACACTGAAGCTTTCTTT.